This is a list of T cell receptor beta chains from one sample in a study of cytomegalovirus exposure and HLA in healthy donors. Assay: immunoSEQ multiplex PCR; the TCRdb copy retains only in-frame clones and omits some. The table has some 220,000 clones, just under 85% seen once; the top ten hold 0.58%. Sequenced input: PBMCs. Source of these receptors: a woman between 40 and 50 years old in good health and CMV-seronegative. Each CDR3 is given with its conserved first and last residue. A D gene is named only where the DNA matches it firmly. Size is stated for part of the rows, as once, few or many counts, or as a class when the clone is expanded.

V gene	CDR3 length	D gene	J gene	clone size	CDR3 DNA	CDR3 protein
TRBV18	15	TRBD1	TRBJ2-3	NA	TGTGCCAGCTCACCGGACAGGGTCTACACAGATACGCAGTATTTT	CASSPDRVYTDTQYF
TRBV6-5	13	NA	TRBJ2-6	few	TGTGCCAGCAGTGTTTATGGGGCCAACGTCCTGACTTTC	CASSVYGANVLTF
TRBV19	15	NA	TRBJ2-7	NA	TGTGCCAGTAGTATACCCGGGGACAACTCCTACGAGCAGTACTTC	CASSIPGDNSYEQYF
TRBV7-9	14	NA	TRBJ1-1	NA	TGTGCCAGCAGCTTGTGGGGCAGCCAGACTGAAGCTTTCTTT	CASSLWGSQTEAFF
TRBV2	11	NA	TRBJ2-7	NA	TGTGCCAGCAGCCTTACATACGAGCAGTACTTC	CASSLTYEQYF
TRBV7-8	12	NA	TRBJ1-2	NA	TGTGCCAGCAGCTACCGGAACTATGGCTACACCTTC	CASSYRNYGYTF
TRBV29-1	11	NA	TRBJ1-1	NA	TGCAGCGTTGTGGAGACCACTGAAGCTTTCTTT	CSVVETTEAFF
TRBV5-5	15	NA	TRBJ1-1	NA	TGTGCCAGCAGCTTGTACGCAGGGACTAGCCCTGAAGCTTTCTTT	CASSLYAGTSPEAFF
TRBV21-1	16	NA	TRBJ1-4	NA	TGTGCCAGCACTTACGGGCGGGCGAGGAGAAATGAAAAACTGTTTTTT	CASTYGRARRNEKLFF
TRBV7-2	14	TRBD1	TRBJ1-1	NA	TGTGCCAGCAGCGACCCGACAGGGGTGACTGAAGCTTTCTTT	CASSDPTGVTEAFF
TRBV5-5	16	NA	TRBJ1-2	few	TGTGCCAGCAGCTTGGACTTACAGGGCCTCCTCCTTCGCTACACCTTC	CASSLDLQGLLLRYTF
TRBV30	13	NA	TRBJ2-5	NA	TGTGCCTGGAGTGTAAGGGGGGGAGAGACCCAGTACTTC	CAWSVRGGETQYF
TRBV7-8	16	TRBD1	TRBJ1-5	NA	TGTGCCAGCAGCTCCAGGACAGGGACGAGCAATCAGCCCCAGCATTTT	CASSSRTGTSNQPQHF
TRBV14	13	TRBD1	TRBJ1-1	NA	TGTGCCAGCAGCCAAGGCCGGGACAGAGAAGCTTTCTTT	CASSQGRDREAFF
TRBV7-2	18	TRBD1	TRBJ1-5	NA	TGTGCCAGCAGCCCCGGAATATGGGGACAGGGTAGCAATCAGCCCCAGCATTTT	CASSPGIWGQGSNQPQHF
TRBV7-2	13	TRBD2	TRBJ2-1	NA	TGTGCCAGCAGCTTAGAAGCAGCGGGAGGTTGGTTCTTC	CASSLEAAGGWFF
TRBV6-5	15	NA	TRBJ1-6	few	TGTGCCAGCAGTTACCATGGGGGAGGTGAGTCACCCCTCCACTTT	CASSYHGGGESPLHF